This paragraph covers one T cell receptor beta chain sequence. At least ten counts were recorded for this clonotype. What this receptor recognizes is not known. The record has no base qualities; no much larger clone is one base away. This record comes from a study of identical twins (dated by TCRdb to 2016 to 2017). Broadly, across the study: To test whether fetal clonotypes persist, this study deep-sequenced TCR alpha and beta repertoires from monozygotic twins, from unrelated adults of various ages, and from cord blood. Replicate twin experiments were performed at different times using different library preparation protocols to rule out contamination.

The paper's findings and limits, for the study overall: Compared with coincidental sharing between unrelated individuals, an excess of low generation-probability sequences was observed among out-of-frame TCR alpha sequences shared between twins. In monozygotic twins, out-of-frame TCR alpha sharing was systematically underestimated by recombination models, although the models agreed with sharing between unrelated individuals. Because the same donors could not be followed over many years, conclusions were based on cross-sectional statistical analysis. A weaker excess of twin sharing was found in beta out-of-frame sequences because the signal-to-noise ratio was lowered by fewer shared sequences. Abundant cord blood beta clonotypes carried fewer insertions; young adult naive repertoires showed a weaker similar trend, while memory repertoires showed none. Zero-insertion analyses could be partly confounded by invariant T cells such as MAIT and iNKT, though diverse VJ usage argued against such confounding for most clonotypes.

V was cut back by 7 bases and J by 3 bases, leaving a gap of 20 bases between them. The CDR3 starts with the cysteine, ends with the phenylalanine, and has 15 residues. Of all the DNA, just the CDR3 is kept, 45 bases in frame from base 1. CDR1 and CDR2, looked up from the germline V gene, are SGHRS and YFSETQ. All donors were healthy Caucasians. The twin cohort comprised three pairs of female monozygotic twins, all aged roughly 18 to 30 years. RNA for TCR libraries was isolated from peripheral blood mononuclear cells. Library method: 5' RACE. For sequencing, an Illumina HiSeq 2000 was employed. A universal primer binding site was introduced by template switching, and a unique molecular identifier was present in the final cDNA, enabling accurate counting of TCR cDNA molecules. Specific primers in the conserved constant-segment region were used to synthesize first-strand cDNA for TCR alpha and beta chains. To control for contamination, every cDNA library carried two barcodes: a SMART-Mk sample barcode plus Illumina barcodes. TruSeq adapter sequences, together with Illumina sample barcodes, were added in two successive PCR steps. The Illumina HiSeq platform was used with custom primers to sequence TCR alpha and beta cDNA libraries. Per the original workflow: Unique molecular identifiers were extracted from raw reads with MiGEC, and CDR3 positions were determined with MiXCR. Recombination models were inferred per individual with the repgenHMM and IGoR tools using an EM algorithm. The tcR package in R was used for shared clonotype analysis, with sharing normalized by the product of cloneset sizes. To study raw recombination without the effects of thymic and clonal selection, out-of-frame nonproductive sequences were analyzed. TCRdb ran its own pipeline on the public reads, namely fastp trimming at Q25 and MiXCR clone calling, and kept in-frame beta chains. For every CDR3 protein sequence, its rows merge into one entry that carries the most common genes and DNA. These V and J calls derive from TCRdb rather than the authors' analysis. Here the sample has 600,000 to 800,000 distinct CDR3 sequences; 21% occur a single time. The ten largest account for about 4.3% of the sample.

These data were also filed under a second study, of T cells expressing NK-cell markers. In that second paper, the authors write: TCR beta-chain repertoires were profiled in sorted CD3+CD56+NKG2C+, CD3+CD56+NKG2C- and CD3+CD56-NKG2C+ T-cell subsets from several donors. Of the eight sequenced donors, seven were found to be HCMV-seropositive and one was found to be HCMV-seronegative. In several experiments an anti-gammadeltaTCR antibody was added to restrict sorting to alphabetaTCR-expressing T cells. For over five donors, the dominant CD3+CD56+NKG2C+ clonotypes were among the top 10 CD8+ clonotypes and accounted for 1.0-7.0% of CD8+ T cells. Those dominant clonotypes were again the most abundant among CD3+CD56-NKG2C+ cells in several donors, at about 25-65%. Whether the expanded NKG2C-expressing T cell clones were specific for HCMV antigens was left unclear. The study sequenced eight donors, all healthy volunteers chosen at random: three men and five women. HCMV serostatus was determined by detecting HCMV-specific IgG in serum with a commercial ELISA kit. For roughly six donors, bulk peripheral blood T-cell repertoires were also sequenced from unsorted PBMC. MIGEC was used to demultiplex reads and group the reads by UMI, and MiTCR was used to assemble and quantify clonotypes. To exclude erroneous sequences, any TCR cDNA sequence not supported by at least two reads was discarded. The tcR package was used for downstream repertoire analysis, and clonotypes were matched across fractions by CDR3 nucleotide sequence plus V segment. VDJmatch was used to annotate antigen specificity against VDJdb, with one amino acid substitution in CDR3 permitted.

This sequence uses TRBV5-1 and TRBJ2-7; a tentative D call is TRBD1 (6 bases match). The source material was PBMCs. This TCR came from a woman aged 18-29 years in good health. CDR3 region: CASGTLFRGNYEQYF. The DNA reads TGCGCCAGCGGAACTCTTTTCAGGGGAAACTACGAGCAGTACTTC.